The present TCR beta chain was sequenced within a study of control samples from healthy donors and cancer patients. Germline CDR1 and CDR2: SGHRS and YFSETQ. V lost 4 bases, J lost 2 bases, and 13 bases lay in between. This CDR3 is 14 amino acids long. Sequencing was performed with immunoSEQ multiplex PCR; in TCRdb, only in-frame clones are kept and a portion is missing. The table shows 70,000 or so clones, with around 95% occurring only once. The sequenced sample consisted of blood. The source is a woman in her forties in good health. The V gene is TRBV5-1, the J gene TRBJ2-7, with D perhaps matching TRBD1 (6 bases). Written as DNA, the CDR3 is TGCGCCAGCAGCCCGGGACACCGAACCTACGAGCAGTACTTC. Encoded protein: CASSPGHRTYEQYF.